A selection of T cell receptor beta chains follows, all from one sample in a study of PD-L1 blockade in urothelial cancer. Sequencing used immunoSEQ multiplex PCR; TCRdb keeps in-frame clones, though not all of them. The sample holds about 120,000 clones, 85% to 90% seen once. The specimen comprised PBMCs, sampled around atezolizumab (anti-PD-L1) treatment. The receptors derive from a man in his 60s with urothelial cancer. Each CDR3 is given with its conserved first and last residue. D genes are given only for firm matches. Only part of the rows carry a size: once, few, many, or a class if the clone is expanded.

len	d_gene	abundance	v_gene	j_gene	CDR3nt	CDR3aa
14	TRBD1	once	TRBV7-8	TRBJ2-5	TGTGCCAGCAGCATCGGGACAGGGGTAGAGACCCAGTACTTC	CASSIGTGVETQYF
10	-	-	TRBV29-1	TRBJ2-1	TGCAGCGGAGTCTACAATGAGCAGTTCTTC	CSGVYNEQFF
14	TRBD1	-	TRBV19	TRBJ2-5	TGTGCCAGTAGTATGACAGGGGAACAAGAGACCCAGTACTTC	CASSMTGEQETQYF
14	-	-	TRBV5-1	TRBJ2-3	TGCGCCAGCAGCTTGGACAGGGGCACAGATACGCAGTATTTT	CASSLDRGTDTQYF
18	TRBD2	few	TRBV10-3	TRBJ2-2	TGTGCCATCAGTGTAATTTTATCGGCGGGGGCGAACACCGGGGAGCTGTTTTTT	CAISVILSAGANTGELFF
15	TRBD2	-	TRBV18	TRBJ2-1	TGTGCCAGCTCACTGACTAGCGGGGGGGAGCGTGAGCAGTTCTTC	CASSLTSGGEREQFF
14	-	-	TRBV10-1	TRBJ2-3	TGCGCCAGCAGTGCAGGGACAATCGCAGATACGCAGTATTTT	CASSAGTIADTQYF
13	-	-	TRBV18	TRBJ1-1	TGTGCCAGCTCGGGCCCTATTACGACTGAAGCTTTCTTT	CASSGPITTEAFF
13	-	once	TRBV29-1	TRBJ2-2	TGCAGCGTTGAGGCAGGCGACACCGGGGAGCTGTTTTTT	CSVEAGDTGELFF
15	TRBD2	-	TRBV4-3	TRBJ2-1	TGCGCCAGCAGCCAAGTGTGGGCGGGGGGGGATGAGCAGTTCTTC	CASSQVWAGGDEQFF
14	TRBD1	-	TRBV12-5	TRBJ2-2	TGTGCTAGTGGTTTGGTGGGGACAGCCGGGGAGCTGTTTTTT	CASGLVGTAGELFF
12	TRBD2	-	TRBV28	TRBJ2-5	TGTGCAGTCAGCGGGATCGGGGAGACCCAGTACTTC	CAVSGIGETQYF
13	-	-	TRBV9	TRBJ2-7	TGTGCCAGCAGCGTAGAACAGGTCGGCGAGCAGTACTTC	CASSVEQVGEQYF
15	-	once	TRBV21-1	TRBJ1-3	TGTGCCAGCAGCGAGGGGGGGGGTGCTGGAAACACCATATATTTT	CASSEGGGAGNTIYF
14	TRBD1	-	TRBV28	TRBJ2-7	TGTGCCAGCAGTTGGAGGACAGGGGGGTCCGAGCAGTACTTC	CASSWRTGGSEQYF
14	-	-	TRBV7-8	TRBJ2-7	TGTGCCAGCAGCTTTGTAGGGGGTTCCTACGAGCAGTACTTC	CASSFVGGSYEQYF
13	-	-	TRBV14	TRBJ1-1	TGTGCCAGCATCCTCGGGGGGCGGACTGAAGCTTTCTTT	CASILGGRTEAFF
15	-	-	TRBV7-2	TRBJ2-2	TGTGCCAGCAGCCTGTCCGGTCAGCGGACCGGGGAGCTGTTTTTT	CASSLSGQRTGELFF
12	-	-	TRBV7-2	TRBJ2-7	TGTGCCAGCAGCCGATTTGGAGGGGAGCAGTACTTC	CASSRFGGEQYF
16	TRBD2	-	TRBV4-1	TRBJ2-5	TGCGCCAGCAGCTACCGGACTAGCGGGTGGGAGGAGACCCAGTACTTC	CASSYRTSGWEETQYF
14	-	-	TRBV28	TRBJ1-3	TGTGCCAGCGGAATTTCTAGCTCTGGAAACACCATATATTTT	CASGISSSGNTIYF
15	-	-	TRBV4-2	TRBJ1-5	TGTGCCAGCAGCCAAGAATCCGGGGGTAATCAGCCCCAGCATTTT	CASSQESGGNQPQHF
18	-	-	TRBV25-1	TRBJ1-4	TGTGCCAGCAGATTTAGTCGGCAGGCTATTGCAACTAATGAAAAACTGTTTTTT	CASRFSRQAIATNEKLFF
15	TRBD1	-	TRBV9	TRBJ1-2	TGTGCCAGCAGCCGAGGCAGGGGGCAGAACTATGGCTACACCTTC	CASSRGRGQNYGYTF
15	-	-	TRBV14	TRBJ1-4	TGTGCCAGCAGCCAAGTGCGGGGTGTCGGTGAAAAACTGTTTTTT	CASSQVRGVGEKLFF
16	TRBD1	once	TRBV10-2	TRBJ1-5	TGCGCCAGCAGTGAGCGCGGGACAGGAATCAATCAGCCCCAGCATTTT	CASSERGTGINQPQHF
14	-	-	TRBV15	TRBJ2-3	TGTGCCACCAGCAGAGCGGGGTTCGCAGATACGCAGTATTTT	CATSRAGFADTQYF
14	TRBD1	few	TRBV4-2	TRBJ2-7	TGTGCCAGCAGCCCAGGACAGGGGGCCTACGAGCAGTACTTC	CASSPGQGAYEQYF
15	-	-	TRBV5-1	TRBJ1-3	TGCGCCAGCAGCTTGGTGGCTTCGGAGGGAAACACCATATATTTT	CASSLVASEGNTIYF
15	-	-	TRBV21-1	TRBJ2-2	TGTGCCAGCAGCAGAGACAGGGGGCAAGCCGGGGAGCTGTTTTTT	CASSRDRGQAGELFF
17	TRBD2	-	TRBV19	TRBJ2-7	TGTGCCAGTAGTATGGAGCGGAGAATAGCGGGACCCTACGAGCAGTACTTC	CASSMERRIAGPYEQYF
13	-	-	TRBV18	TRBJ2-7	TGTGCCAGCTCACACGGGGATCTCTACGAGCAGTACTTC	CASSHGDLYEQYF
15	TRBD2	once	TRBV5-1	TRBJ2-2	TGCGCCAGCAGCTTGGAGGGGACTATAGCCGGGGAGCTGTTTTTT	CASSLEGTIAGELFF
13	-	once	TRBV5-4	TRBJ2-1	TGTGCCAGCAGCCGGGTCCATGGGAATGAGCAGTTCTTC	CASSRVHGNEQFF
15	TRBD2	-	TRBV30	TRBJ2-7	TGTGCCTGGAGTCCCGTCCGGGGGGGCCTTCACGAGCAGTACTTC	CAWSPVRGGLHEQYF